Sequencing of this T cell receptor beta chain was carried out in a study of regulatory T cells in long-lasting Graves disease. Study conclusions and caveats: There was favoring of TRBV28, TRBJ1-2 and TRBJ2-5 in persistent disease.

Time point noted: newly diagnosed GD, antithyroid drugs for less than 3 months. Isolated PBMC RNA provided the starting material for the TCR library. This clonotype was counted many times. No antigen is known for it. The authors built TCR beta libraries using iRepertoire HTBI primers and Arm-PCR of CDR3 regions. Using its own MiXCR run on the multiplex PCR reads, TCRdb lists one record per CDR3 protein. The table includes 400,000 to 500,000 distinct CDR3 sequences, approximately 16% detected once. Germline loops: CDR1 GTSNPN, CDR2 SVGIG (reference sequence). The CDR3 length is 13 residues. V lost 3 bases to trimming and J lost 3 bases, with 12 bases between them. This sample was shared with a second study, whose subject was T cells in Graves' hyperthyroidism and ophthalmopathy. That work states: Researchers ran a first-round RT-PCR on the TCR CDR3 using the HTBI primer set. Prediction of ophthalmopathy progression came a median roughly 6.6 months pre-onset.

The sequencing here drew on peripheral blood mononuclear cells (PBMCs), taken at new diagnosis, from a patient treated with antithyroid drugs. The receptor's source is a woman between 18 and 30 years old with Graves disease. The chain recombines TRBV30 with TRBJ2-7; D may be TRBD2 (5 bases). The CDR3 protein is CAWSLEEDYEQYF. As DNA, the CDR3 is TGTGCCTGGAGCTTAGAGGAGGACTACGAGCAGTACTTC.